This T cell receptor (beta chain) derives from a study of cytomegalovirus exposure and HLA in healthy donors. Whole-study context: Drawn from HLA-typed donors, around 85 million unique TCRs were held in an early data release. Study-level results: Upon later analysis, TCR association rates were observed to vary by HLA locus, being highest for DRB1 and lowest for HLA-C. Of the V segments, some could not be distinguished, including TRBV6-2 and TRBV6-3, and were excluded.

Both 60 Vbeta primers and 13 Jbeta primers went into the PCR. Profiled with immunoSEQ multiplex PCR; TCRdb holds only in-frame clones, not every one. The sample records approximately 160,000 clones, 68% being singletons. The V gene's germline CDR1 is SGHTS and CDR2 YDEGEE. J gave up 6 bases and V 3 bases, and 2 bases lay outside the gene matches. This CDR3 has 14 amino acids. There are a few counts of this clone. Its target is unknown. The chain links TRBV5-8 to TRBJ1-5, with TRBD1 identical over 11 bases. This clonotype originated in a man aged 50 to 59 in good health and CMV-seronegative. Sequenced input: PBMCs. CDR3 nucleotides: TGTGCCAGCAGCTGGGACAGGGGGGGTCAGCCCCAGCATTTT. Its protein is CASSWDRGGQPQHF.